The 24 T cell receptor beta chains reported below all come from one sample, sequenced in a study of T cell changes during pregnancy in multiple sclerosis. Libraries were prepared by immunoSEQ multiplex PCR; TCRdb keeps only in-frame clonotypes and omits some of them. The sample yields 100,000 or so clones, about 90% seen once. This sample comprised peripheral blood, obtained in the second trimester of pregnancy. Every receptor here comes from a female donor with multiple sclerosis, enrolled in a pregnancy study.

V gene TRBV27 combines with J gene TRBJ2-7; 8 positions agree with TRBD2. The V gene end was trimmed by 6 bases and the J gene end by 6 bases; junction bases not matched to a gene: 7. Germline CDR1 reads MNHEY; CDR2 reads SMNVEV (reference sequence). The CDR3 totals 13 residues. The CDR3 DNA sequence: TGTGCCAGCAGGCCCCACCGGGAGGGCGAGCAGTACTTC. Translated: CASRPHREGEQYF.

V is TRBV4-1 and J is TRBJ2-1, with 9 bases that match TRBD2. Germline trimming cut 0 bases from V and 13 bases from J; bases unmatched to any gene: 10. The CDR3 has 15 amino acids. The V gene's germline CDR1 is MGHRA and CDR2 YSYEKL. CDR3 loop: CASSQDFGGRAPQFF. The CDR3 coding sequence is TGCGCCAGCAGCCAAGATTTCGGCGGGAGGGCCCCTCAGTTCTTC.

The chain combines TRBV11-2 with TRBJ2-1; no firm D call. V lost 4 bases and J lost 4, with 17 bases in between. CDR1 is SGHAT and CDR2 is FQNNGV in the germline V gene. CDR3 length: 16 amino acids. The CDR3 loop reads CASSSAAGGIYNEQFF. CDR3 DNA: TGTGCCAGCAGCTCGGCCGCAGGTGGTATTTACAATGAGCAGTTCTTC.

CDR3 sequence reads: CASSLDPPGQGKQYF. The CDR3 DNA reads as TGTGCCAGCAGCTTAGATCCCCCTGGACAGGGAAAGCAGTACTTC. V and J are TRBV11-2 and TRBJ2-7, with 8 bases that match TRBD1. The CDR3 contains 15 residues. The germline CDR1 and CDR2 sequences are SGHAT and FQNNGV. J gave up 8 bases and V 0 bases, and 9 bases lay outside the gene matches.

The CDR3 coding sequence is TGTGCCTGGATGACTAGCGGGAGTTCCAATGAGCAGTTCTTC. Its protein is CAWMTSGSSNEQFF. The J gene is TRBJ2-1, the V gene TRBV30; 12 positions match TRBD2. This CDR3 spans 14 amino acids. The V gene end was trimmed by 4 bases and the J gene end by 6 bases; junction bases not matched to a gene: 4. The germline gives CDR1 GTSNPN, CDR2 SVGIG (reference sequence).

This chain links TRBV19 with TRBJ1-3, with 8 bases that match TRBD1. The CDR3 contains 13 residues. Trimming took 8 bases from V and 2 from J; bases not matched to a gene: 2. Per the germline V gene, CDR1 is LNHDA and CDR2 is SQIVND (reference sequence). The CDR3 DNA sequence: TGTGCCAGTCAACAGGGGGCTGGAAACACCATATATTTT. Its protein is CASQQGAGNTIYF.

The chain carries TRBV6-4 and TRBJ2-3; possibly TRBD2 for D (6 bases). In germline, CDR1 is MRHNA, CDR2 SNTAGT. The CDR3 runs to 19 residues. The V and J ends lost 0 bases and 0 bases respectively, with 19 bases between them. CDR3 region: CASSDSSLPPGESTDTQYF. The CDR3 region has the DNA TGTGCCAGCAGTGACTCGAGTCTGCCCCCGGGAGAAAGCACAGATACGCAGTATTTT.

The V call is TRBV6-4, the J call TRBJ2-3, with TRBD2 identical over 9 bases. Germline lookup yields CDR1 MRHNA and CDR2 SNTAGT. The CDR3 has 16 residues. Trimming at V came to 3 bases and at J to 1 base, leaving 5 bases not matched to a gene. The CDR3 sequence: CASSESASGGTDTQYF. The CDR3 DNA sequence: TGTGCCAGCAGTGAGTCGGCTAGCGGGGGCACAGATACGCAGTATTTT.

The V call is TRBV5-1, the J call TRBJ1-1; D may be TRBD1 (5 bases). In germline, CDR1 is SGHRS, CDR2 YFSETQ. V lost 1 base, J lost 0 bases, and 10 bases lay in between. CDR3 size: 15 residues. The CDR3 region is CASSLSGAVNTEAFF. The CDR3 region has the DNA TGCGCCAGCAGCTTGTCTGGGGCTGTGAACACTGAAGCTTTCTTT.

V gene TRBV28 combines with J gene TRBJ2-1; TRBD2 matches 10 bases. The CDR3 spans 15 residues. V lost 10 bases, J lost 10 bases, and 16 bases stayed unmatched. Germline V CDR1 and CDR2: MDHEN, SYDVKM. The CDR3 DNA sequence: TGTGCCAACGGAGAGAGACTAGCGGGTCTTGGCGAGCAGTTCTTC. Encoded protein: CANGERLAGLGEQFF.

This rearrangement joins TRBV21-1 to TRBJ2-5; the table's D gene call, TRBD2, was not cross checked with the DNA. TRBV21-1 is designated a pseudogene. The CDR3 consists of 15 residues. This CDR3 reads CASSKKNPRRETQYF. The CDR3, as DNA: TGTGCCAGCAGCAAAAAAAATCCCCGGCGGGAGACCCAGTACTTC.

J is TRBJ2-3 and V is TRBV18; D call uncertain. V was pared by 3 bases and J by 6 bases, with 4 bases between. The CDR3 is 11 residues long. Germline CDR1 is KGHSH and CDR2 is LQKENI. The CDR3 DNA reads as TGTGCCAGCTCACCCTCGGATACGCAGTATTTT. It encodes CASSPSDTQYF. The full variable domain, in which reference TRBV18 and TRBJ2-3 provide the parts outside the CDR3, is NAGVMQNPRHLVRRRGQEARLRCSPMKGHSHVYWYRQLPEEGLKFMVYLQKENIIDESGMPKERFSAEFPKEGPSILRIQQVVRGDSAAYFCASSPSDTQYFGPGTRLTVL.

The rearrangement joins TRBV30 to TRBJ1-3, with TRBD1 matching 7 bases. The CDR3 contains 14 residues. CDR1 is GTSNPN and CDR2 is SVGIG in the germline V gene (reference sequence). The trim removed 2 bases at V and 2 bases at J, leaving 3 bases unmatched. CDR3 bases: TGTGCCTGGAGTCTCGGGACAGCTGGAAACACCATATATTTT. The encoded protein is CAWSLGTAGNTIYF.

This chain links TRBV9 with TRBJ2-3, with D possibly matching TRBD1 (6 bases). Germline-derived CDR1 and CDR2 are SGDLS and YYNGEE. V dropped 0 bases and J dropped 0 bases, with 20 bases sitting between them. This CDR3 comprises 19 residues. The CDR3 spells CASSVEGVLWDPSTDTQYF. DNA of the CDR3: TGTGCCAGCAGCGTAGAGGGGGTCCTTTGGGACCCCAGCACAGATACGCAGTATTTT.

J is TRBJ2-3 and V is TRBV5-1; 11 bases fit TRBD1. The CDR3 runs to 16 residues. The germline gives CDR1 SGHRS, CDR2 YFSETQ. V lost 3 bases and J lost 4; bases outside the gene matches: 7. The CDR3 DNA reads as TGCGCCAGCAGCTCCCGGCGGACAGGGGGCCCAGATACGCAGTATTTT. Its translation is CASSSRRTGGPDTQYF.

V is TRBV19 and J is TRBJ1-2; 10 nucleotides agree with TRBD1. The length of the CDR3 is 14 residues. Germline loops: CDR1 LNHDA, CDR2 SQIVND (reference sequence). With 6 bases clipped from V and 11 bases from J, the junction kept 12 bases outside the gene matches. Here the CDR3 reads CASSSTGGPLSYTF. The CDR3 region has the DNA TGTGCCAGTAGCTCGACAGGGGGCCCGCTGTCTTACACCTTC.

This chain joins TRBV4-3 and TRBJ1-1; tentative D call: TRBD1 (6 bases). There are 14 residues in the CDR3. Germline CDR1 reads LGHNA; CDR2 reads YSLEER. V was pared by 4 bases and J by 3 bases, with 12 bases between. The CDR3 coding sequence is TGCGCCAGCAGCCGAAAAGCAGGGGACACTGAAGCTTTCTTT. Its translation: CASSRKAGDTEAFF.

The rearrangement uses TRBV13 and TRBJ1-4; D perhaps matches TRBD1 (5 bases). V was cut by 7 bases and J by 4 bases, with 13 bases left in between. From germline, CDR1 is PRHDT and CDR2 FYEKMQ (reference sequence). The CDR3 contains 14 residues. This CDR3 is CASKSQGINEKLFF. CDR3 nucleotide sequence: TGTGCCAGCAAAAGCCAGGGAATTAATGAAAAACTGTTTTTT.

The CDR3 DNA is TGTGCCATCAAACTAGCCAGGGACAGGGCCGACGAGCAGTACTTC. Amino acid sequence: CAIKLARDRADEQYF. The genes are TRBV7-2 and TRBJ2-7, with 9 bases lining up with TRBD1. The V gene end was trimmed by 10 bases and the J gene end by 5 bases; junction bases not matched to a gene: 15. Germline V gene data show CDR1 as SGHTA and CDR2 as FQGNSA. This CDR3 is built from 15 residues.

The V call is TRBV14, the J call TRBJ2-5, with 13 nucleotides matching TRBD2. Germline values: CDR1 SGHDN, CDR2 FVKESK. There are 15 residues in the CDR3. The trim removed 4 bases at V and 2 bases at J, leaving 1 base unmatched. The CDR3 reads CASSPGLAGQETQYF. DNA for the CDR3: TGTGCCAGCAGCCCGGGACTAGCGGGACAAGAGACCCAGTACTTC.

This clone has more than one count but fewer than ten. The V and J genes are TRBV7-9 and TRBJ2-5; no clear D. Looked up from germline, CDR1 is SEHNR and CDR2 is FQNEAQ (reference sequence). V dropped 4 bases and J dropped 5 bases, with 8 bases sitting between them. The CDR3 spans 12 residues. The CDR3 DNA is TGTGCCAGCAGCTATCAGTTGGAGACCCAGTACTTC. Translating it yields CASSYQLETQYF.

J is TRBJ1-1 and V is TRBV19, with D unresolved. This CDR3 is 14 amino acids long. Germline V CDR1 and CDR2: LNHDA, SQIVND (reference sequence). V lost 3 bases and J lost 10, with 18 bases in between. The CDR3 DNA follows: TGTGCCAGTAGTATCTCCCTTCTTCCCGGTGGAGCTTTCTTT. Translated: CASSISLLPGGAFF.

This chain joins TRBV27 and TRBJ2-7, with TRBD2 matching 11 bases. The CDR3 extends over 17 amino acids. Germline V gene sequence: CDR1 MNHEY, CDR2 SMNVEV (reference sequence). Germline trimming cut 6 bases from V and 4 bases from J; bases unmatched to any gene: 14. The CDR3 region has the DNA TGTGCCAGCAGCCCCCTAGCGGGAGGCCCAGTAGGTTACGAGCAGTACTTC. It is translated as CASSPLAGGPVGYEQYF.

The rearrangement joins TRBV6-6 to TRBJ2-1; maybe TRBD2 (7 bases). Germline V gives CDR1 MNHNY, CDR2 SVGAGI (reference sequence). Deletions cut 8 bases from V and 5 bases from J, with 16 bases between. There are 14 residues in the CDR3. The CDR3 DNA follows: TGTGCCAGCGACTTTGGGGGGGCGGACAATGAGCAGTTCTTC. It encodes CASDFGGADNEQFF.